The sequence of this TCR beta chain was determined in a study of T cells expressing NK-cell markers. TCRdb reprocessed the 5' RACE reads and keeps a single row for each CDR3 protein, giving no DNA. This table holds over 150,000 distinct CDR3 sequences. Germline assignment: CDR1 LNHNV and CDR2 YYDKDF (reference sequence). CDR3 length: 15 amino acids. The sequencing input was blood T cells: a sorted CD56 or NKG2C T cell subset, CD4+ or CD8+ T cells, or bulk PBMC T cells (not recorded which). The origin of this receptor is a woman between 50 and 59 years old in good health. The V and J genes are TRBV15 and TRBJ2-1; TCRdb proposes TRBD1, but this gene call is untestable without DNA. The CDR3 spells CATSRTRDGYNEQFF. Variable domain in full (rest from reference TRBV15 and TRBJ2-1): DAMVIQNPRYQVTQFGKPVTLSCSQTLNHNVMYWYQQKSSQAPKLLFHYYDKDFNNEADTPDNFQSRRPNTSFCFLDIRSPGLGDTAMYLCATSRTRDGYNEQFFGPGTRLTVL.